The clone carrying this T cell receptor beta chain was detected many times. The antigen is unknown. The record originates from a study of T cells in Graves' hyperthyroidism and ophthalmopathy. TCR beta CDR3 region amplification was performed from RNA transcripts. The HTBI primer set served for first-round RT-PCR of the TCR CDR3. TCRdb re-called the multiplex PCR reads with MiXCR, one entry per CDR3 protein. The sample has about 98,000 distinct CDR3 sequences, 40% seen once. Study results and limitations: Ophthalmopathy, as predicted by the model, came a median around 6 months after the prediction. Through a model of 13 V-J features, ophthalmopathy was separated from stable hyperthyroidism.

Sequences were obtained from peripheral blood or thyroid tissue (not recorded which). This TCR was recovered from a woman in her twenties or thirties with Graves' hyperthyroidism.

The CDR3: CASSTGPGIGYEQYF. As DNA, the CDR3 is TGTGCCAGCAGCACCGGACCGGGAATAGGCTACGAGCAGTACTTC. This sequence joins TRBV7-2 and TRBJ2-7; D perhaps matches TRBD2 (5 bases). Germline values: CDR1 SGHTA, CDR2 FQGNSA. Trimming cost V 5 bases and J 3 bases, with 17 bases left between them. The CDR3 has 15 amino acids.